A single sample is the source of the 11 T cell receptor beta chains below, sequenced in a study of cytotoxic CD8 clonotypes in ibrutinib-treated CLL. Method: immunoSEQ multiplex PCR; TCRdb's copy keeps in-frame clones and lacks some. This table holds 11,000 to 15,000 clones, 55% to 70% found once. This specimen was PBMCs, taken before ibrutinib treatment. These receptor sequences come from a human donor with chronic lymphocytic leukemia.

This chain joins TRBV6-1 and TRBJ2-1; D might be TRBD1 (5 bases). The length of the CDR3 is 15 residues. CDR1 is MNHNS and CDR2 is SASEGT in the germline V gene. Between the trimmed V and J ends, which lost 3 bases and 8 bases, there was a span of 17 bases. The CDR3 DNA reads as TGTGCCAGCAGTGATGTTACAAGGGGAAGTCATGAGCAGTTCTTC. Translating gives CASSDVTRGSHEQFF.

This clone was detected once. V is TRBV4-2 and J is TRBJ2-5, with 11 bases aligning to TRBD1. This CDR3 has 18 residues. The J segment lost 2 bases and the V segment lost 4 bases, leaving 12 bases of the junction unmatched. Germline assignment: CDR1 LGHNA and CDR2 YNFKEQ. CDR3 protein: CASSRLGQGVWKQETQYF. DNA of the CDR3: TGTGCCAGCAGCCGCCTGGGACAGGGGGTTTGGAAACAAGAGACCCAGTACTTC.

This chain uses TRBV5-6 with TRBJ1-2, with a tentative D call TRBD1 (5 bases). Germline V gene sequence: CDR1 SGHDT, CDR2 YYEEEE. V lost 4 bases to trimming and J lost 4 bases, with 14 bases between them. This CDR3 comprises 14 residues. CDR3 amino acids: CASSGAGTAYGYTF. For the CDR3, the DNA is TGTGCCAGCAGCGGGGCCGGGACGGCCTATGGCTACACCTTC. Complete variable domain (other parts from reference TRBV5-6 and TRBJ1-2): DAGVTQSPTHLIKTRGQQVTLRCSPKSGHDTVSWYQQALGQGPQFIFQYYEEEERQRGNFPDRFSGHQFPNYSSELNVNALLLGDSALYLCASSGAGTAYGYTFGSGTRLTVV.

The J gene is TRBJ1-1, the V gene TRBV19, with D possibly being TRBD1 (6 bases). Looked up from germline, CDR1 is LNHDA and CDR2 is SQIVND (reference sequence). This CDR3 comprises 13 residues. V was shortened by 4 bases and J by 4 bases, with 10 bases between the two germline ends. The CDR3 protein is CASSNQGITEAFF. In nucleotides, the CDR3 is TGTGCCAGTAGTAATCAGGGGATCACTGAAGCTTTCTTT.

The chain links TRBV29-1 to TRBJ2-7, with 8 bases fitting TRBD1. The CDR3 sequence is 14 residues long. Germline loops: CDR1 SQVTM, CDR2 ANQGSEA. Losses at the gene ends were 0 bases for V and 7 bases for J; bases not matched to a gene: 8. The CDR3 bases are TGCAGCGTTGAAGACCTAACACAGGGGGGTGAGCAGTACTTC. Its protein product is CSVEDLTQGGEQYF.

This chain joins TRBV27 and TRBJ2-2; 8 positions agree with TRBD2. The ends lost 1 base at V and 7 bases at J; junction bases unmatched: 8. The germline CDR1 and CDR2 sequences are MNHEY and SMNVEV (reference sequence). The CDR3 runs 16 residues. CDR3 in amino acids: CASSLFGGVLGGELFF. The CDR3 DNA follows: TGTGCCAGCAGTTTATTCGGGGGGGTGTTGGGCGGGGAGCTGTTTTTT.

V usage is TRBV14 and J usage is TRBJ1-3; no clear D. Germline V CDR1 and CDR2: SGHDN, FVKESK. Trimming took off 0 bases at V and 3 bases at J, with 12 bases between the two ends. CDR3 length: 16 residues. CDR3 nucleotides: TGTGCCAGCAGCCAAGAGTTCGGGGTTTTTGGAAACACCATATATTTT. It codes for CASSQEFGVFGNTIYF.

CDR3: CASSLEGGGMGSNQPQHF. In DNA form, the CDR3 reads TGTGCCAGCAGCTTAGAGGGTGGCGGGATGGGTAGCAATCAGCCCCAGCATTTT. The chain has TRBV7-9 and TRBJ1-5; no definite D call. The germline V gene encodes CDR1 SEHNR and CDR2 FQNEAQ (reference sequence). This CDR3 region has 18 residues. V was shortened by 1 base and J by 0 bases, with 16 bases between the two germline ends.

The rearrangement uses TRBV19 and TRBJ1-4; 7 positions agree with TRBD1. Germline CDR1 and CDR2: LNHDA and SQIVND (reference sequence). V dropped 6 bases and J dropped 6; count of bases not matched to a gene: 7. The length of the CDR3 is 14 residues. CDR3 sequence reads: CASRWDRTHEKLFF. Here the CDR3 DNA reads TGTGCCAGTAGATGGGACAGAACCCATGAAAAACTGTTTTTT.

A few counts support this clone. The V call is TRBV9, the J call TRBJ1-1; TRBD1 aligns across 8 bases. This CDR3 is built from 12 residues. The trim removed 4 bases at V and 12 bases at J, leaving 8 bases unmatched. Germline V CDR1 and CDR2: SGDLS, YYNGEE. CDR3 DNA sequence: TGTGCCAGCAGCCTACAGGGGGTTGAGACTTTCTTT. Translating it yields CASSLQGVETFF.

Only a few counts were recorded for this clone. J is TRBJ1-1 and V is TRBV19; D might be TRBD1 (5 bases). This CDR3 has 14 amino acids. V lost 3 bases, J lost 3 bases, and 11 bases lay in between. CDR1 is LNHDA and CDR2 is SQIVND in the germline V gene (reference sequence). CDR3 amino acids: CASSMGGGDTEAFF. DNA of the CDR3: TGTGCCAGTAGTATGGGGGGTGGGGACACTGAAGCTTTCTTT.